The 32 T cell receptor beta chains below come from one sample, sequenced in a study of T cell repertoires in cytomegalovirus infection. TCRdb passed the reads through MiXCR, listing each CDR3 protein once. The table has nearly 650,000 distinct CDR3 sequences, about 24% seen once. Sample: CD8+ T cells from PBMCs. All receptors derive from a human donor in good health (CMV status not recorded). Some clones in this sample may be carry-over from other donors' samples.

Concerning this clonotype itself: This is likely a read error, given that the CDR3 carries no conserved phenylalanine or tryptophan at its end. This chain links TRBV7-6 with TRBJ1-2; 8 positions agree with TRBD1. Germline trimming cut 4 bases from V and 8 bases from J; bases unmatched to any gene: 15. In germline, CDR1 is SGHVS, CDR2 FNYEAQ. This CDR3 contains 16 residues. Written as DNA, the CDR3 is TGTGCCAGCAGCTCACCAAGTCGGGACAGGCGGGAGGGCTACACCCTC. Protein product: CASSSPSRDRREGYTL.

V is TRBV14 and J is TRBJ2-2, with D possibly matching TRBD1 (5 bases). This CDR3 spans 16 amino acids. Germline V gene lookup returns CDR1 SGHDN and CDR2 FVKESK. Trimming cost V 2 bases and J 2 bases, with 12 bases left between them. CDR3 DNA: TGTGCCAGCAGCCAACTTGGGCAGGGTAACACCGGGGAGCTGTTTTTT. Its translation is CASSQLGQGNTGELFF.

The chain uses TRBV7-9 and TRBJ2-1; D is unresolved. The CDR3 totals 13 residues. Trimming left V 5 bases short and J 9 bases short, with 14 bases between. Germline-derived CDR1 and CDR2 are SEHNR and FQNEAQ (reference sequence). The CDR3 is CASSLSSAIEQFF. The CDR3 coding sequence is TGTGCCAGCAGCCTATCGTCGGCCATTGAGCAGTTCTTC.

DNA of the CDR3: TGCAGTGCTAGAGATTGGGCCAGTCCACTAAACTATGGCTACACCTTC. Residues: CSARDWASPLNYGYTF. The chain couples TRBV20-1 to TRBJ1-2; D remains unclear. Germline CDR1 is DFQATT and CDR2 is SNEGSKA (reference sequence). The CDR3 loop spans 16 amino acids. Trimming removed 0 bases from V and 2 bases from J, with 16 bases in between.

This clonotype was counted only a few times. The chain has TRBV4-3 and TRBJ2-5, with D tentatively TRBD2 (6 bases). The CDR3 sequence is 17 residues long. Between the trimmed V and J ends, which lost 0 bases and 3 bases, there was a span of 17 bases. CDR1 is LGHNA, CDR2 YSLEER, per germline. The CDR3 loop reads CASSQDPPGAVKETQYF. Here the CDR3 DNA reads TGCGCCAGCAGCCAAGATCCCCCGGGAGCGGTGAAAGAGACCCAGTACTTC.

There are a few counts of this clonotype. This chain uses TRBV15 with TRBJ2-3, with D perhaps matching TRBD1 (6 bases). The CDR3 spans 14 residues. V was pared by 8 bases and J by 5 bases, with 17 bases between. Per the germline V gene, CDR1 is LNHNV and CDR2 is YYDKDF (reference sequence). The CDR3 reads CATSQGRPKDTQYF. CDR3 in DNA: TGTGCCACCTCGCAGGGGCGCCCAAAAGATACGCAGTATTTT.

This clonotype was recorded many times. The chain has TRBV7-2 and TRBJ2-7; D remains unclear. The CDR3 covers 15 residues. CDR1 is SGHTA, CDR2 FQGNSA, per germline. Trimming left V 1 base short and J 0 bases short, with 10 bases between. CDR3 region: CASSLVSGFSYEQYF. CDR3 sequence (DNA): TGTGCCAGCAGCTTAGTTTCCGGGTTCTCCTACGAGCAGTACTTC.

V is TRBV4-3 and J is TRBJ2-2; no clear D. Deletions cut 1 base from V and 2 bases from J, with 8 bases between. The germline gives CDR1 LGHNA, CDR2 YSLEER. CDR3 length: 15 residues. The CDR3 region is CASSQVTINTGELFF. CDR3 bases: TGCGCCAGCAGCCAAGTGACCATTAACACCGGGGAGCTGTTTTTT.

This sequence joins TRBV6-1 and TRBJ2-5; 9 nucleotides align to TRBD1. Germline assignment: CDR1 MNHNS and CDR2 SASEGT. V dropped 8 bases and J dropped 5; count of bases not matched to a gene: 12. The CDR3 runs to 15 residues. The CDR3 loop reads CASLLNRGRVETQYF. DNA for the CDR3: TGTGCCAGCCTATTAAACAGGGGGCGCGTGGAGACCCAGTACTTC.

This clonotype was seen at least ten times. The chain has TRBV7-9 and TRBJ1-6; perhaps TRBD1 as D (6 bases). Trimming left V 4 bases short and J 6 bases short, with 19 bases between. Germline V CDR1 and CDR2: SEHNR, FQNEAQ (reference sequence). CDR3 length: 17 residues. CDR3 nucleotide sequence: TGTGCCAGCAGCTCGCATGATCTCCAGGGGTTTAATTCACCCCTCCACTTT. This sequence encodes CASSSHDLQGFNSPLHF.

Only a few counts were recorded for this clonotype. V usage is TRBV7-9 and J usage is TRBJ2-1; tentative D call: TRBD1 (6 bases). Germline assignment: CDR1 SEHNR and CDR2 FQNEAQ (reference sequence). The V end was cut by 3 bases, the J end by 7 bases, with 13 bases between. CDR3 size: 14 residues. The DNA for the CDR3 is TGTGCCAGCAGCTTGGGCAGGGGATGGAATGAGCAGTTCTTC. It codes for CASSLGRGWNEQFF.

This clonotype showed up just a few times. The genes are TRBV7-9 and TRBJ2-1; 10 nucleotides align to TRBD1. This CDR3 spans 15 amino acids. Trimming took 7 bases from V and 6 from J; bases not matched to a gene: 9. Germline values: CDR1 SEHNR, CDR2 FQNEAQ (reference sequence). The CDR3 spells CASTHGQGVINEQFF. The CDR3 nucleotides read TGTGCCAGCACCCACGGACAGGGGGTTATCAATGAGCAGTTCTTC.

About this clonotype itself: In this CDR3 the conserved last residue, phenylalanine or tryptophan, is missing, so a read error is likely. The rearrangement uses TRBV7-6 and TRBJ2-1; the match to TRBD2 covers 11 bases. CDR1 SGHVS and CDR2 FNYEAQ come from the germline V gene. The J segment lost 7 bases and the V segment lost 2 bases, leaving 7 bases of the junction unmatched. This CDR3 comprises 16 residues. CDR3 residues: CASSLPASGGKNEQFS. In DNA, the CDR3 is TGTGCCAGCAGCTTACCGGCTAGCGGGGGGAAGAATGAGCAGTTCTCC.

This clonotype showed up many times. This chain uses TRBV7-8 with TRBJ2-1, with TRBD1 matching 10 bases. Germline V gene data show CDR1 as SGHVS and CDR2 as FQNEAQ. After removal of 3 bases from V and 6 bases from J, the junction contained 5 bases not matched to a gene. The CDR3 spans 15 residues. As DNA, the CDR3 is TGTGCCAGCAGCTTGAGACAGGGGGCAAGCAATGAGCAGTTCTTC. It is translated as CASSLRQGASNEQFF.

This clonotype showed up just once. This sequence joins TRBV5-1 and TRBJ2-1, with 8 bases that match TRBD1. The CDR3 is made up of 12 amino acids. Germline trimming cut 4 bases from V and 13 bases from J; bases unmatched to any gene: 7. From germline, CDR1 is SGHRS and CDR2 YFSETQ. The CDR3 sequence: CASSPVQGDQFF. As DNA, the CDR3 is TGCGCCAGCAGCCCTGTACAGGGGGATCAGTTCTTC.

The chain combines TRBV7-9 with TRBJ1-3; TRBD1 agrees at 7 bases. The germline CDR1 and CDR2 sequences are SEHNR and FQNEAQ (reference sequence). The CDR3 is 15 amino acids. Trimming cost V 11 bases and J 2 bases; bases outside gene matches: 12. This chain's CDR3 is CASPPTGAPGNTIYF. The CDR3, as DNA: TGTGCCTCCCCCCCCACAGGGGCCCCTGGAAACACCATATATTTT.

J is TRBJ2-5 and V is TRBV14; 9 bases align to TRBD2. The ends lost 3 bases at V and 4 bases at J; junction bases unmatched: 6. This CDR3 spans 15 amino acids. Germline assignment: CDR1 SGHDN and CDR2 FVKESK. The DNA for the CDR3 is TGTGCCAGCAGCCATTTAGCGGGGGCGGGAGAGACCCAGTACTTC. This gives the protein CASSHLAGAGETQYF. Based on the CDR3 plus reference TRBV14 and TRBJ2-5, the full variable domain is EAGVTQFPSHSVIEKGQTVTLRCDPISGHDNLYWYRRVMGKEIKFLLHFVKESKQDESGMPNNRFLAERTGGTYSTLKVQPAELEDSGVYFCASSHLAGAGETQYFGPGTRLLVL.

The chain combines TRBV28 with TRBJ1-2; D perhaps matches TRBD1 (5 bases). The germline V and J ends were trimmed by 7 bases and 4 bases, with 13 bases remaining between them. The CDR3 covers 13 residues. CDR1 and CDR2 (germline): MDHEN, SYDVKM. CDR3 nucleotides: TGTGCCAGCACCCCGGGGCAGACCTATGGCTACACCTTC. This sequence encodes CASTPGQTYGYTF.

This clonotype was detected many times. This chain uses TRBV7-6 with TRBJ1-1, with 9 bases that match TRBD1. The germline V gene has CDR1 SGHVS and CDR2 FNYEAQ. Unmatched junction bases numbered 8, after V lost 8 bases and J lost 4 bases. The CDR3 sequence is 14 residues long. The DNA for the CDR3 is TGTGCCAGCCTCTCTACAGGGGGCCCCACTGAAGCTTTCTTT. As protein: CASLSTGGPTEAFF.

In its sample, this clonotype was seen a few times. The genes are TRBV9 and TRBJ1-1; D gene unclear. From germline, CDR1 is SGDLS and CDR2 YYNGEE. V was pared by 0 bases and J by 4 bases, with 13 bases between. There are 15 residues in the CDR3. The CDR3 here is CASSVVEGTGTEAFF. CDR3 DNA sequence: TGTGCCAGCAGCGTAGTGGAGGGTACGGGCACTGAAGCTTTCTTT.

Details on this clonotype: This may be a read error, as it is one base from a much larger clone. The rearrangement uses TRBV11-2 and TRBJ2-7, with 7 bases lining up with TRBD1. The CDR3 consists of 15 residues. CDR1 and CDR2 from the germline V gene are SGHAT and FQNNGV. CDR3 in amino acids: CANSSDRVGSYEQYV. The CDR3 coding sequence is TGTGCCAACAGCTCAGACAGGGTCGGCTCCTACGAGCAGTACGTC.

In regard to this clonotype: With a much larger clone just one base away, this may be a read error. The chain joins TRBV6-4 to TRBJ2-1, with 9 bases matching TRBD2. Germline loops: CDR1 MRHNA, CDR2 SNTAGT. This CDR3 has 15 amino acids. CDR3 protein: CVSSWTSASYNEQFF. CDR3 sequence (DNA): TGTGTCAGCAGTTGGACTAGCGCAAGCTACAATGAGCAGTTCTTC.

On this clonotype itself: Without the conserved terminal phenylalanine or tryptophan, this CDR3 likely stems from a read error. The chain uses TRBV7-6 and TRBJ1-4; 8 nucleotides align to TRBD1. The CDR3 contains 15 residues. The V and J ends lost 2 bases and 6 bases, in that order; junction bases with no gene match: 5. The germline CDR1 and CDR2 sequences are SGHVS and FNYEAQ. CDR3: CASSLRTGRDEKLFY. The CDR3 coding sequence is TGTGCCAGCAGCTTACGGACAGGGCGGGATGAAAAACTGTTTTAT.

The DNA of the CDR3 is TGTGCCAGCAGTTTAGGGACAGGGATATATAGCAATCAGCCCCAGCATTTT. Protein product: CASSLGTGIYSNQPQHF. The chain combines TRBV28 with TRBJ1-5; 9 nucleotides agree with TRBD1. The V and J ends lost 2 bases and 0 bases, in that order; junction bases with no gene match: 5. CDR3 length: 17 amino acids. CDR1 is MDHEN and CDR2 is SYDVKM in the germline V gene.

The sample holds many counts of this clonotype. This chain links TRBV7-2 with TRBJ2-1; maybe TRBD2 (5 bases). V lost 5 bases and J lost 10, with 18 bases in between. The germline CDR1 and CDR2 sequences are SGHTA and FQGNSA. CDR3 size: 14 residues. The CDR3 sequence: CASSPAGPSGEQFF. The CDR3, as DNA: TGTGCCAGCAGCCCCGCGGGCCCGTCTGGGGAGCAGTTCTTC.

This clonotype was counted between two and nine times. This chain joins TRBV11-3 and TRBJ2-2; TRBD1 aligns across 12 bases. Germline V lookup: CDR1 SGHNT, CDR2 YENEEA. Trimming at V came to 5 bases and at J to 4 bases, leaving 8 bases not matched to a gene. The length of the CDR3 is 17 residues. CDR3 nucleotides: TGTGCCAGCAGCCTTGAATTGGGACAGGGGGCCACCGGGGAGCTGTTTTTT. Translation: CASSLELGQGATGELFF.

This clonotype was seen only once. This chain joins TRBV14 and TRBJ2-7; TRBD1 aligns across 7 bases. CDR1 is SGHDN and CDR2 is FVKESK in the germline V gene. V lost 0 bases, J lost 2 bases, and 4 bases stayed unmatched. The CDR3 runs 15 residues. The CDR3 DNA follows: TGTGCCAGCAGCCAAGAATGGACAGGAGCCTACGAGCAGTACTTC. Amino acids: CASSQEWTGAYEQYF.

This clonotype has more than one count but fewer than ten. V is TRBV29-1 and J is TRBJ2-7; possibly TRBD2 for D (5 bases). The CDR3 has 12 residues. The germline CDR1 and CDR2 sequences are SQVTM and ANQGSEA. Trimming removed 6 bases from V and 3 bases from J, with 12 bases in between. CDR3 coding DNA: TGCAGCGTAATGGACGGGGACTACGAGCAGTACGTC. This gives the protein CSVMDGDYEQYV.

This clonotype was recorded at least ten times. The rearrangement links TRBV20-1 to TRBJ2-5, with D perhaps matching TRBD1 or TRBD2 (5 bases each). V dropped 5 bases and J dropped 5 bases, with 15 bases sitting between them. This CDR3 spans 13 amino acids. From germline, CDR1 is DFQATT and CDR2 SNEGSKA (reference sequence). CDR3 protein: CSAAEGFMETQYF. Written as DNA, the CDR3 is TGCAGTGCTGCTGAGGGGTTCATGGAGACCCAGTACTTC.

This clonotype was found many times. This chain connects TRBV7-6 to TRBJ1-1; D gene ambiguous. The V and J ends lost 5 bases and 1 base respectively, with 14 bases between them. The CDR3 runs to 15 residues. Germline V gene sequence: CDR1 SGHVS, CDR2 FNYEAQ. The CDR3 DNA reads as TGTGCCAGCAGCCTTCGATTGGCGGCGAACACTGAAGCTTTCTTT. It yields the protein CASSLRLAANTEAFF.

The CDR3 loop is CASSTLTEMRTF. CDR3 coding DNA: TGTGCCAGCAGTACACTAACCGAAATGCGCACCTTC. The V and J genes are TRBV6-8 and TRBJ1-2; D is unresolved. The CDR3 extends over 12 amino acids. Per germline, CDR1 MNHGY and CDR2 SAAAGT. Deletions cut 5 bases from V and 13 bases from J, with 17 bases between.

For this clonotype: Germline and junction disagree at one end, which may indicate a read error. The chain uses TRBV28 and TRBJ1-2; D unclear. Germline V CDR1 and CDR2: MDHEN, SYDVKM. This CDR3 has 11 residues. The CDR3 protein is CANSQDRGYTF. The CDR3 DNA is TGTGCCAACAGTCAGGACCGTGGCTACACCTTC.